A selection of T cell receptor beta chains follows, all from one sample in a study of identical twins. TCRdb reanalysed the 5' RACE reads using MiXCR and keeps one entry per CDR3 protein. Among 500,000 to 650,000 distinct CDR3 sequences listed, less than 9% were seen once. The same sample was also studied in work on yellow fever vaccine responses in identical twins.

Sequenced material: PBMCs. The receptors were gathered from a young woman in good health. Both conserved end residues are part of each CDR3. D genes are given only for firm matches. The listing skips clone size in some rows; elsewhere it reads once, few, many or a size class.

d_call j_call v_call cdr3_length clone_size cdr3_aa cdr3_nt
TRBD1 TRBJ1-5 TRBV28 16 many CASRVQGGYSNQPQHF TGTGCCAGCAGGGTACAGGGGGGGTATAGCAATCAGCCCCAGCATTTT
- TRBJ1-5 TRBV5-1 14 many CASSPGQPNQPQHF TGCGCCAGCAGCCCCGGACAGCCCAATCAGCCCCAGCATTTT
- TRBJ1-1 TRBV5-8 14 few CASSLGPPDTEAFF TGTGCCAGCAGCTTGGGGCCTCCGGACACTGAAGCTTTCTTT
TRBD2 TRBJ2-1 TRBV29-1 15 few CSVEYGTSGNNEQFF TGCAGCGTTGAATACGGGACTAGCGGGAATAATGAGCAGTTCTTC
TRBD1 TRBJ1-3 TRBV12-3/TRBV12-4 16 few CASSHRGPSSGNTIYF TGTGCCAGCAGCCACAGGGGACCTAGCTCTGGAAACACCATATATTTT
- TRBJ1-4 TRBV20-1 12 few CSAVWKGEKLFF TGCAGTGCTGTCTGGAAGGGCGAAAAACTGTTTTTT
- TRBJ2-7 TRBV2 12 many CASSESSYEQYF TGTGCCAGCAGTGAATCCTCCTACGAGCAGTACTTC
TRBD2 TRBJ2-2 TRBV20-1 17 few CSARGPTSGRYTGELFF TGCAGTGCTAGAGGCCCAACTAGCGGGAGGTACACCGGGGAGCTGTTTTTT
TRBD1 TRBJ1-5 TRBV20-1 11 - CSGRGQRSQHF TGCAGTGGAAGGGGGCAGAGGTCCCAGCATTTT
TRBD1 TRBJ2-1 TRBV20-1 17 few CSARDWRTGGFGNEQFF TGCAGTGCTAGAGATTGGAGGACAGGGGGCTTCGGGAATGAGCAGTTCTTC
- TRBJ2-5 TRBV28 14 - CASSSMGGSETQYF TGTGCCAGCAGTTCCATGGGGGGCTCGGAGACCCAGTACTTC
TRBD1 TRBJ1-1 TRBV20-1 14 few CSARAGTGNTEAFF TGCAGTGCTCGCGCCGGGACAGGGAACACTGAAGCTTTCTTT
TRBD1 TRBJ2-2 TRBV3-1 15 - CACCRQGAGTGELFF TGTGCCTGCTGCAGACAGGGGGCGGGCACCGGGGAGCTGTTTTTT
- TRBJ1-1 TRBV12-3/TRBV12-4 13 few CASSNGGRVGTFF TGTGCCAGCAGTAACGGAGGGCGTGTGGGAACTTTCTTT
TRBD1 TRBJ1-4 TRBV12-3/TRBV12-4 14 many CASRIGQGGEKLFF TGTGCCAGCAGAATCGGACAGGGAGGCGAAAAACTGTTTTTT
- TRBJ2-7 TRBV4-1 19 many CASSQELGFKASVNYEQYF TGCGCCAGCAGCCAAGAGTTGGGGTTTAAGGCTAGCGTCAACTACGAGCAGTACTTC
TRBD1 TRBJ2-1 TRBV7-9 16 - CASSSTTGGPYNEQFF TGTGCCAGCAGCTCCACCACAGGGGGCCCCTACAATGAGCAGTTCTTC
TRBD1 TRBJ2-7 TRBV12-3/TRBV12-4 14 many CASANRGPPYEQYF TGTGCCAGCGCAAACAGGGGTCCCCCCTACGAGCAGTACTTC
- TRBJ2-1 TRBV6-5 15 many CASRLVYSSYNEQFF TGTGCCAGCAGATTAGTATATTCCTCCTACAATGAGCAGTTCTTC
- TRBJ2-1 TRBV2 13 few CASSVEGGDEQFF TGTGCCAGCAGTGTGGAGGGGGGGGATGAGCAGTTCTTC
- TRBJ1-1 TRBV20-1 12 few CSAGESGPEAFF TGCAGTGCTGGAGAATCAGGGCCTGAAGCTTTCTTT
- TRBJ2-3 TRBV6-1 15 - CASSEAGESTDTQYF TGTGCCAGCAGTGAAGCGGGGGAGAGCACAGATACGCAGTATTTT
TRBD2 TRBJ2-7 TRBV28 19 few CASAMSLGLAGGSSYEQYF TGTGCCAGCGCGATGTCCTTGGGACTAGCGGGAGGTAGCTCCTACGAGCAGTACTTC
- TRBJ1-3 TRBV12-3/TRBV12-4 15 many CASSPQVLSGNTIYF TGTGCCAGCAGCCCCCAGGTTCTCTCTGGAAACACCATATATTTT
TRBD2 TRBJ2-3 TRBV7-4 18 - CASSLAVASGRGGDTQYF TGTGCCAGCAGCTTAGCTGTGGCTAGCGGGAGAGGGGGAGATACGCAGTATTTT
- TRBJ1-3 TRBV6-7 15 many CASSYPVFSGNTIYF TGTGCCAGCAGCTACCCCGTCTTCTCTGGAAACACCATATATTTT
TRBD1 TRBJ2-4 TRBV12-3/TRBV12-4 16 - CASSIGTGFVGNIQYF TGTGCCAGCAGCATTGGGACAGGGTTTGTTGGAAACATTCAGTACTTC
- TRBJ1-1 TRBV9 13 - CASSVGQFTEAFF TGTGCCAGCAGCGTAGGGCAGTTCACTGAAGCTTTCTTT
- TRBJ2-5 TRBV6-5 13 few CASSYADEETQYF TGTGCCAGCAGTTACGCCGACGAAGAGACCCAGTACTTC
TRBD2 TRBJ2-7 TRBV20-1 16 - CSARSLAGGPPYEQYF TGCAGTGCTAGATCTCTAGCGGGAGGTCCCCCCTACGAGCAGTACTTC
- TRBJ1-6 TRBV11-2 15 many CASSLDKGSNSPLHF TGTGCCAGCAGCTTAGATAAGGGATCCAATTCACCCCTCCACTTT
- TRBJ1-5 TRBV5-1 15 many CASSRDGGAEQPQHF TGCGCCAGCAGCCGCGACGGGGGCGCAGAACAGCCCCAGCATTTT
- TRBJ2-7 TRBV11-2 15 - CASSFERLSSYEQYF TGTGCCAGCAGCTTTGAGCGATTAAGCTCCTACGAGCAGTACTTC
TRBD2 TRBJ2-5 TRBV29-1 13 few CSVSAGGRETQYF TGCAGCGTTTCAGCGGGGGGGCGTGAGACCCAGTACTTC
TRBD2 TRBJ2-7 TRBV5-5 15 - CASSQIAGNSYEQYF TGTGCCAGCAGCCAAATAGCGGGAAACTCCTACGAGCAGTACTTC
- TRBJ2-5 TRBV20-1 15 - CSARVRDWLLETQYF TGCAGTGCTAGAGTCAGGGATTGGCTTTTGGAGACCCAGTACTTC
TRBD2 TRBJ2-3 TRBV4-1 17 - CASSHGSSGGVVDTQYF TGCGCCAGCAGCCATGGCTCTAGCGGGGGAGTTGTAGATACGCAGTATTTT
TRBD1 TRBJ2-1 TRBV5-1 14 - CASSLIGTGDEQFF TGCGCCAGCAGCTTGATCGGGACAGGAGATGAGCAGTTCTTC
TRBD1 TRBJ1-1 TRBV4-1 13 many CASSLDRATEAFF TGCGCCAGCAGCCTCGACAGGGCCACTGAAGCTTTCTTT
- TRBJ2-7 TRBV9 14 - CASSATSQGHEQYF TGTGCCAGCAGCGCCACATCCCAGGGCCACGAGCAGTACTTC
- TRBJ2-5 TRBV25-1 15 - CASSDPGTPQETQYF TGTGCCAGCAGTGATCCCGGGACTCCGCAAGAGACCCAGTACTTC
- TRBJ1-4 TRBV12-3/TRBV12-4 12 - CASSFNDEKLFF TGTGCCAGCAGTTTTAATGATGAAAAACTGTTTTTT
TRBD1 TRBJ2-1 TRBV5-6 17 few CASRGQGAQVARNEQFF TGTGCCAGCAGGGGACAGGGGGCGCAGGTAGCTCGGAATGAGCAGTTCTTC
- TRBJ2-2 TRBV20-1 17 - CSARTPTGGQNTGELFF TGCAGTGCTAGAACCCCGACAGGTGGGCAGAACACCGGGGAGCTGTTTTTT
- TRBJ2-3 TRBV7-9 14 few CASSLHTSTDTQYF TGTGCCAGCAGCTTACATACTAGCACAGATACGCAGTATTTT
TRBD2 TRBJ2-3 TRBV10-3 18 - CAISESGSGRNGGDTQYF TGTGCCATCAGTGAGTCGGGTAGCGGGCGAAATGGGGGAGATACGCAGTATTTT
- TRBJ2-4 TRBV10-2 13 few CASSESTRNIQYF TGCGCCAGCAGTGAGTCGACGAGGAACATTCAGTACTTC
- TRBJ1-5 TRBV20-1 16 - CSARPFDRKGNQPQHF TGCAGTGCTAGGCCATTCGATAGGAAAGGGAATCAGCCCCAGCATTTT
- TRBJ2-2 TRBV28 16 many CASSLLRTVNTGELFF TGTGCCAGCAGTTTACTAAGGACAGTGAACACCGGGGAGCTGTTTTTT